These T cell receptor beta chains were read from a single sample in a study of cytomegalovirus exposure and HLA in healthy donors. Produced via immunoSEQ multiplex PCR; TCRdb's table is partial and in-frame only. This sample has approximately 81,000 clones, with less than 85% found just once. The sample consisted of PBMCs. The source of these receptors is a woman aged 45-65 years in good health and CMV-seronegative. Each CDR3 is given with its conserved first and last residue. The order of the fields is J gene, V gene, clone size, D gene, CDR3 DNA, CDR3 protein. A D gene is named only where the DNA matches it firmly. Size values are once, few and many counts, or a class for expanded clones, and some rows have none.

J gene: TRBJ2-1
V gene: TRBV19
clone size: -
D gene: TRBD1
CDR3 DNA: TGTGCCAGCCGAAACCGGGACAGGGTTGGTAATGAGCAGTTCTTC
CDR3 protein: CASRNRDRVGNEQFF

J gene: TRBJ2-1
V gene: TRBV29-1
clone size: -
D gene: -
CDR3 DNA: TGCAGCGTTGTCGAGAACAATGAGCAGTTCTTC
CDR3 protein: CSVVENNEQFF

J gene: TRBJ1-4
V gene: TRBV28
clone size: -
D gene: TRBD1
CDR3 DNA: TGTGCCAGCAGTTTGACAGGGGGGACTAATGAAAAACTGTTTTTT
CDR3 protein: CASSLTGGTNEKLFF

J gene: TRBJ1-1
V gene: TRBV28
clone size: few
D gene: -
CDR3 DNA: TGTGCCAGCAGTTTCCAGCTTTTTTACGGGGCTTTCTTT
CDR3 protein: CASSFQLFYGAFF

J gene: TRBJ2-1
V gene: TRBV5-6
clone size: -
D gene: TRBD2
CDR3 DNA: TGTGCCAGCAGCTTGCCAGGACTAGCGGGAGCCCTCGGGTTCTTC
CDR3 protein: CASSLPGLAGALGFF

J gene: TRBJ2-2
V gene: TRBV5-8
clone size: -
D gene: TRBD2
CDR3 DNA: TGTGCCAGCAGCTCCTCTAGCGGAAACACCGGGGAGCTGTTTTTT
CDR3 protein: CASSSSSGNTGELFF

J gene: TRBJ2-1
V gene: TRBV19
clone size: -
D gene: TRBD2
CDR3 DNA: TGTGCCAGTAGTATAGAGGGCGGGGGGGCTACATACTCCTACAATGAGCAGTTCTTC
CDR3 protein: CASSIEGGGATYSYNEQFF

J gene: TRBJ1-2
V gene: TRBV19
clone size: -
D gene: -
CDR3 DNA: TGTGCCAGTACCAACCCGGGGTATGGCTACACCTTC
CDR3 protein: CASTNPGYGYTF

J gene: TRBJ1-4
V gene: TRBV4-3
clone size: -
D gene: -
CDR3 DNA: TGCGCCAGCAGCCAAGAGAGCCCGGAAAAACTGTTTTTT
CDR3 protein: CASSQESPEKLFF

J gene: TRBJ1-4
V gene: TRBV7-8
clone size: -
D gene: -
CDR3 DNA: TGTGCCAGCAGCTTAAATCAGGGCACAAATGAAAAACTGTTTTTT
CDR3 protein: CASSLNQGTNEKLFF

J gene: TRBJ2-7
V gene: TRBV6-1
clone size: -
D gene: -
CDR3 DNA: TGTGCCAGCAGTGAGGGACTTTTCACCTACGAGCAGTACTTC
CDR3 protein: CASSEGLFTYEQYF

J gene: TRBJ1-5
V gene: TRBV6-4
clone size: -
D gene: -
CDR3 DNA: TGTTCGGATCGGGGAGGCGGTAATCAGCCCCAGCATTTT
CDR3 protein: CSDRGGGNQPQHF

J gene: TRBJ1-6
V gene: TRBV7-9
clone size: -
D gene: -
CDR3 DNA: TGTGCCAGCAGCTTAGCGATGGGGGCCAATTCACCCCTCCACTTT
CDR3 protein: CASSLAMGANSPLHF

J gene: TRBJ2-2
V gene: TRBV5-1
clone size: -
D gene: TRBD2
CDR3 DNA: TGCGCCAGCAGCCATCTAGCGGGGGACACCGGGGAGCTGTTTTTT
CDR3 protein: CASSHLAGDTGELFF

J gene: TRBJ2-3
V gene: TRBV2
clone size: -
D gene: TRBD2
CDR3 DNA: TGTGCTCGGGCGACTAGCGGCTCCACAGATACGCAGTATTTT
CDR3 protein: CARATSGSTDTQYF

J gene: TRBJ1-1
V gene: TRBV18
clone size: -
D gene: TRBD1
CDR3 DNA: TGTGCCAGCTCACCCACCAGGGGGGAAGCTTTCTTT
CDR3 protein: CASSPTRGEAFF

J gene: TRBJ1-2
V gene: TRBV6-5
clone size: -
D gene: TRBD1
CDR3 DNA: TGTGCCAGCAAACGACAGGGAGGCTACACCTTC
CDR3 protein: CASKRQGGYTF

J gene: TRBJ2-5
V gene: TRBV7-7
clone size: once
D gene: -
CDR3 DNA: TGTGCTAGCAGCTTTAACTCCCAAGAGACCCAGTACTTC
CDR3 protein: CASSFNSQETQYF

J gene: TRBJ2-1
V gene: TRBV7-6
clone size: -
D gene: TRBD2
CDR3 DNA: TGTGCCAGCAGCTTAGAGGGAGCTGGGGGGGATGAGCAGTTCTTC
CDR3 protein: CASSLEGAGGDEQFF

J gene: TRBJ2-7
V gene: TRBV27
clone size: -
D gene: -
CDR3 DNA: TGTGCCAGCAGCCTTTGGGGGGACGTCAACGAGCAGTACTTC
CDR3 protein: CASSLWGDVNEQYF

J gene: TRBJ1-1
V gene: TRBV5-1
clone size: -
D gene: TRBD1
CDR3 DNA: TGCGCCAGCAGCGAGGGACAGGGGGCCTCTGAAGCTTTCTTT
CDR3 protein: CASSEGQGASEAFF

J gene: TRBJ1-5
V gene: TRBV29-1
clone size: -
D gene: TRBD1
CDR3 DNA: TGCAGCGTTGTGGCCGGGACAGCTAGTAGCAATCAGCCCCAGCATTTT
CDR3 protein: CSVVAGTASSNQPQHF

J gene: TRBJ1-5
V gene: TRBV5-6
clone size: -
D gene: -
CDR3 DNA: TGTGCCAGCAGCTTGGGTCCAGGGTTCGAGTCCCAGCATTTT
CDR3 protein: CASSLGPGFESQHF

J gene: TRBJ1-4
V gene: TRBV4-3
clone size: few
D gene: TRBD1
CDR3 DNA: TGCGCCAGCAGTCGAACAGGGGGATCGGAAAAACTGTTTTTT
CDR3 protein: CASSRTGGSEKLFF

J gene: TRBJ1-6
V gene: TRBV7-2
clone size: -
D gene: -
CDR3 DNA: TGTGCCAGCAGCCTGGCATTAACAGCTTATAATTCACCCCTCCACTTT
CDR3 protein: CASSLALTAYNSPLHF

J gene: TRBJ2-1
V gene: TRBV7-2
clone size: -
D gene: -
CDR3 DNA: TGTGCCAGCAGCATAAACTCGGGAGCTTACAATGAGCAGTTCTTC
CDR3 protein: CASSINSGAYNEQFF

J gene: TRBJ2-1
V gene: TRBV29-1
clone size: -
D gene: TRBD1
CDR3 DNA: TGCAGCGTTAGGACAGGCTACTCCTACAATGAGCAGTTCTTC
CDR3 protein: CSVRTGYSYNEQFF